These 18 T cell receptor beta chains were sequenced from one sample in a study of T cell responses to AZD1222 COVID-19 vaccine. Method: immunoSEQ multiplex PCR; TCRdb's copy keeps in-frame clones and lacks some. The sample shows approximately 100,000 clones, roughly 86% of them seen only once. Material: peripheral blood, obtained on day 0 of AZD1222 vaccination. These receptors were collected from an adult in good health.

The chain uses TRBV10-3 and TRBJ1-4; TRBD1 is a possible D gene (6 bases). Germline CDR1 is ENHRY and CDR2 is SYGVKD. The V gene lost 6 bases and the J gene lost 4 bases, with 15 bases spanning the gap. The CDR3 is made up of 15 amino acids. This CDR3 is CAIRPSGADNEKLFF. The CDR3 region has the DNA TGTGCCATCAGACCCTCAGGGGCCGATAATGAAAAACTGTTTTTT.

V and J are TRBV18 and TRBJ1-4; 10 positions match TRBD1. This CDR3 is built from 16 residues. V shed 3 bases and J 10 bases; nucleotides not matched to a gene: 11. Germline V CDR1 and CDR2: KGHSH, LQKENI. The CDR3 DNA follows: TGTGCCAGCTCACCCACCACGGGACAGGGGCTTGGAAAACTGTTTTTT. This encodes CASSPTTGQGLGKLFF. Supplemented by reference TRBV18 and TRBJ1-4, the full variable domain reads NAGVMQNPRHLVRRRGQEARLRCSPMKGHSHVYWYRQLPEEGLKFMVYLQKENIIDESGMPKERFSAEFPKEGPSILRIQQVVRGDSAAYFCASSPTTGQGLGKLFFGSGTQLSVL.

This chain connects TRBV16 to TRBJ2-2; 8 bases match TRBD1. The ends lost 4 bases at V and 6 bases at J; junction bases unmatched: 16. This CDR3 comprises 18 residues. The V gene's germline CDR1 is KGHSY and CDR2 FQNENV. The CDR3 region has the DNA TGTGCCAGCAGCCTCGGACAGGGATTAACGAGTCGCCCCGGGGAGCTGTTTTTT. Protein sequence: CASSLGQGLTSRPGELFF.

This clone has a single count. This specimen includes other DNA sequences encoding the same CDR3. The chain recombines TRBV27 with TRBJ2-7; 7 bases fit TRBD1. The CDR3 is 13 residues long. Germline CDR1 reads MNHEY; CDR2 reads SMNVEV (reference sequence). The J segment lost 3 bases and the V segment lost 4 bases, leaving 3 bases of the junction unmatched. CDR3 loop: CASSWDSSYEQYF. The CDR3 DNA reads TGTGCCAGCAGTTGGGACAGCAGCTACGAGCAGTACTTC.

This clone was picked up one time. The chain uses TRBV18 and TRBJ2-7, with 13 bases that match TRBD2. Trimming at V came to 5 bases and at J to 7 bases, leaving 5 bases not matched to a gene. The V gene's germline CDR1 is KGHSH and CDR2 LQKENI. The CDR3 spans 14 residues. The CDR3 protein is CASSTSGRAGEQYF. The CDR3 DNA reads TGTGCCAGCTCAACTAGCGGGAGGGCCGGTGAGCAGTACTTC. The full variable domain, rest sourced from reference TRBV18 and TRBJ2-7, is NAGVMQNPRHLVRRRGQEARLRCSPMKGHSHVYWYRQLPEEGLKFMVYLQKENIIDESGMPKERFSAEFPKEGPSILRIQQVVRGDSAAYFCASSTSGRAGEQYFGPGTRLTVT.

This chain joins TRBV5-4 and TRBJ2-2; 10 nucleotides align to TRBD1. Germline V gives CDR1 SGHNT, CDR2 YYREEE (reference sequence). The V segment lost 4 bases and the J segment 6 bases; nucleotides outside the gene matches: 9. This CDR3 contains 16 residues. The CDR3 DNA is TGTGCCAGCAGCCCCCCCCGACAGGGGGCTTCCGGGGAGCTGTTTTTT. Translation gives CASSPPRQGASGELFF.

This chain's CDR3 is CASGTLTGSPKKAYNEQFF. CDR3 bases: TGTGCTAGTGGCACTCTGACAGGGAGCCCGAAGAAGGCTTACAATGAGCAGTTCTTC. This chain joins TRBV12-5 and TRBJ2-1; 7 bases line up with TRBD1. The CDR3 loop spans 19 amino acids. Trimming at V came to 6 bases and at J to 4 bases, leaving 21 bases not matched to a gene. Germline V gene lookup returns CDR1 LGHNT and CDR2 FRNRAP.

V usage is TRBV28 and J usage is TRBJ1-1; no definite D call. The CDR3 extends over 12 amino acids. The germline CDR1 and CDR2 sequences are MDHEN and SYDVKM. V lost 10 bases and J lost 4, with 13 bases in between. CDR3 loop: CATQPSTTEAFF. The CDR3 bases are TGTGCCACCCAGCCCAGCACCACTGAAGCTTTCTTT.

J is TRBJ2-3 and V is TRBV21-1; the listed D gene, TRBD1, was not tested against the DNA. TRBV21-1 is labeled a pseudogene. This CDR3 has 13 amino acids. CDR3 protein: CASTVQESDTQYF. Written as DNA, the CDR3 is TGTGCCAGCACCGTACAGGAATCAGATACGCAGTATTTT.

V gene TRBV27 combines with J gene TRBJ2-7; a weak D match, TRBD2 (5 bases). Germline assignment: CDR1 MNHEY and CDR2 SMNVEV (reference sequence). V shed 6 bases and J shed 4 bases, with 13 bases lying between them. The CDR3 length is 13 residues. CDR3 nucleotide sequence: TGTGCCAGCAGCATACTAGTGGGGTACGAGCAGTACTTC. Its protein product is CASSILVGYEQYF.

A remark on this clone: At one end the junction does not follow the germline gene, possibly because of a read error. The chain joins TRBV6-2 or TRBV6-3 to TRBJ2-6; TRBD1 agrees at 8 bases. The V gene's germline CDR1 is MNHEY and CDR2 SVGEGT. This CDR3 is built from 17 residues. CDR3 DNA sequence: TGTGCCAGCACTTACTGGGACAGGCGCTCTGGGGCCAACGTCCTGACTTTC. Its translation is CASTYWDRRSGANVLTF.

The chain employs TRBV5-4 and TRBJ2-7, with D possibly matching TRBD2 (6 bases). The CDR3 consists of 15 residues. V shed 3 bases and J shed 0 bases, with 13 bases lying between them. CDR1 and CDR2 (germline): SGHNT, YYREEE (reference sequence). In DNA, the CDR3 is TGTGCCAGCAGCTCCGTGGGAGGCCTCTCCTACGAGCAGTACTTC. Its protein product is CASSSVGGLSYEQYF.

The chain links TRBV10-3 to TRBJ2-7; D is perhaps TRBD2 (7 bases). Germline V gene data show CDR1 as ENHRY and CDR2 as SYGVKD. The V end lost 2 bases, the J end lost 5 bases, and 19 bases lay between the germline ends. CDR3 length: 16 amino acids. CDR3 in DNA: TGTGCCATCAGTGAGAACAGGGCGGGAGTCCCTAACGAGCAGTACTTC. It specifies CAISENRAGVPNEQYF.

The chain recombines TRBV19 with TRBJ2-7, with 7 bases fitting TRBD2. CDR1 LNHDA and CDR2 SQIVND come from the germline V gene (reference sequence). Trimming removed 4 bases from V and 5 bases from J; junction bases left unmatched: 14. The CDR3 is made up of 16 amino acids. The CDR3 DNA reads TGTGCCAGTAGTAGAGACTCGGGGGAGGGCCTCCACGAGCAGTACTTC. Amino acid sequence: CASSRDSGEGLHEQYF.

The chain couples TRBV4-3 to TRBJ2-7; D is perhaps TRBD1 or TRBD2 (5 bases each). CDR1 is LGHNA, CDR2 YSLEER, per germline. This CDR3 contains 15 residues. Trimming took 0 bases from V and 3 from J, leaving 12 bases between them. CDR3 coding DNA: TGCGCCAGCAGCCAAGAAGAGGGACGTAGCTACGAGCAGTACTTC. This encodes CASSQEEGRSYEQYF.

This chain links TRBV20-1 with TRBJ1-4, with D perhaps matching TRBD1 (5 bases). CDR1 is DFQATT, CDR2 SNEGSKA, per germline (reference sequence). V lost 3 bases to trimming and J lost 7 bases, with 21 bases between them. The length of the CDR3 is 16 residues. The CDR3 DNA is TGCAGTGCTAGTGCGGGGGTCGGGGGGTATGGTGAAAAACTGTTTTTT. This translates into CSASAGVGGYGEKLFF.

The V and J genes are TRBV27 and TRBJ2-1; 9 nucleotides align to TRBD1. This CDR3 is 16 amino acids long. V shed 6 bases and J 1 base; nucleotides not matched to a gene: 7. Germline CDR1 reads MNHEY; CDR2 reads SMNVEV (reference sequence). CDR3 in amino acids: CASRLSGTGSYNEQFF. As DNA, the CDR3 is TGTGCCAGCAGGCTCTCCGGGACAGGGTCCTACAATGAGCAGTTCTTC.

The V and J genes are TRBV9 and TRBJ2-3; D is ambiguous. V was shortened by 4 bases and J by 4 bases, with 7 bases between the two germline ends. CDR3 length equals 12 residues. Per the germline V gene, CDR1 is SGDLS and CDR2 is YYNGEE. Here the CDR3 reads CASSRYADTQYF. As DNA, the CDR3 is TGTGCCAGCAGCCGCTACGCAGATACGCAGTATTTT.